This note documents a single T cell receptor beta chain sequence. These data come from a study of T cells expressing NK-cell markers. Looking at the study overall: Sorted CD3+CD56-NKG2C+, CD3+CD56+NKG2C- and CD3+CD56+NKG2C+ T cells were the source of the TCR beta repertoires.

In germline, CDR1 is DFQATT, CDR2 SNEGSKA (reference sequence). This CDR3 comprises 16 residues. The authors made TCR beta cDNA libraries by 5'RACE template switching. This switching added a universal primer site and UMIs. After re-calling the 5' RACE reads, TCRdb lists one entry per CDR3 protein, DNA absent. The sample table sets out 200,000 to 300,000 distinct CDR3 sequences. Sequenced sample: blood T cells: a sorted CD56 or NKG2C T cell subset, CD4+ or CD8+ T cells, or bulk PBMC T cells (not recorded which). This chain joins TRBV20-1 and TRBJ2-7; absent DNA, TCRdb's TRBD2 call cannot be checked. The clonotype comes from a man between 18 and 29 years old in good health. The CDR3: CSATGTSGLRVYEQYF.